This TCR beta chain was recovered during a study of molecular identifiers for immune sequencing clone quantification. The study's findings and limits: Under 1% of molecules in naive cells, but over 97% of effector molecules, belonged to clones above 20 RNA copies. Spiked Jurkat TCR RNA from one cell was reportedly detectable among one million naive cells.

Methods described previously were used for bulk TCR libraries, and listed TCR primers were applied. Via MiXCR, TCRdb re-called the PCR reads, giving one row per CDR3 protein. The top ten hold roughly 0.9% of the sample, which has about 640,000 distinct CDR3 sequences, just under 20% seen once. Ten or more counts support this clonotype. Its specificity is unknown. Per the germline V gene, CDR1 is MNHEY and CDR2 is SVGEGT. This CDR3 contains 16 residues. The germline V and J ends were trimmed by 6 bases and 3 bases, with 19 bases remaining between them. This sequence joins TRBV6-2 or TRBV6-3 and TRBJ2-3; a possible D gene is TRBD1 (6 bases). Sequencing was carried out using naive CD8+ T cells from blood, with Jurkat cell RNA spiked in. The sample's subset: FACS-sorted CD8+CD4-CCR7+CD45RA+ naive T cells. The sequence derives from a human donor in good health. Some libraries in this study had Jurkat cell RNA spiked in. The CDR3 coding sequence is TGTGCCAGCAGCAACCTCGCCAGGGGCAGGACAGATACGCAGTATTTT. Translating it yields CASSNLARGRTDTQYF.